Below, 21 T cell receptor beta chains from the same sample are listed, as sequenced in a study of T cells in localized non-small cell lung cancer (dated by TCRdb to about 2020). Receptors were amplified or captured by the immunoSEQ multiplex PCR assay. Here the immuneACCESS table is served through TCRdb, limited to in-frame sequences with V and J called. Missing clones are a known gap in these copies; in checked studies unresolved V genes cover under half, and the rest lacks a known reason. In this sample the table shows tens of thousands of clones, about 83% of which occur a single time. The top ten clones comprise around 20% of the sample. The sample here was peripheral blood, taken before any cancer treatment. These TCRs come from a female donor over 55 with stage II squamous cell lung carcinoma.

Note on this clone: The sample carries other DNA sequences with the same CDR3. The rearrangement uses TRBV7-2 and TRBJ2-5, with D maybe TRBD1 (5 bases). Germline assignment: CDR1 SGHTA and CDR2 FQGNSA. The V end lost 2 bases, the J end lost 3 bases, and 7 bases lay between the germline ends. The CDR3 sequence is 13 residues long. CDR3 DNA sequence: TGTGCCAGCAGCTTATCCAGGGAAGAGACCCAGTACTTC. Translated: CASSLSREETQYF.

This rearrangement joins TRBV15 to TRBJ2-1, with 10 nucleotides matching TRBD2. This CDR3 contains 16 residues. After removal of 1 base from V and 8 bases from J, the junction contained 8 bases not matched to a gene. Germline values: CDR1 LNHNV, CDR2 YYDKDF (reference sequence). The CDR3 nucleotides are TGTGCCACCAGCAGAGGGCTAGCGGGGGCCTTCGATGAGCAGTTCTTC. It encodes CATSRGLAGAFDEQFF.

The chain uses TRBV5-1 and TRBJ2-7; possible D gene TRBD1, 6 bases. This CDR3 comprises 12 residues. Germline loops: CDR1 SGHRS, CDR2 YFSETQ. Trimming stripped 4 bases from V and 6 bases from J, with 11 bases between. CDR3 DNA: TGCGCCAGCAGCCAAGACAGGCTCGAGCAGTACTTC. Protein: CASSQDRLEQYF.

The chain employs TRBV2 and TRBJ2-1, with 9 bases that match TRBD1. The CDR3 is 13 amino acids. Per germline, CDR1 SNHLY and CDR2 FYNNEI. Unmatched junction bases numbered 9, after V lost 6 bases and J lost 12 bases. The CDR3 DNA follows: TGTGCCAGCAGACAACAGGGGGCTGGGGGGCAGTTCTTC. Translation gives CASRQQGAGGQFF.

This chain links TRBV4-1 with TRBJ1-3; a possible D gene is TRBD1 (6 bases). The CDR3 is 11 amino acids. Germline V lookup: CDR1 MGHRA, CDR2 YSYEKL. The V gene lost 3 bases and the J gene lost 12 bases, with 9 bases spanning the gap. CDR3 sequence (DNA): TGCGCCAGCAGCCACAGGACAGACATATATTTT. Its translation: CASSHRTDIYF.

V is TRBV14 and J is TRBJ2-7; TRBD1 agrees at 9 bases. V lost 1 base and J lost 2; bases outside the gene matches: 9. The germline gives CDR1 SGHDN, CDR2 FVKESK. The CDR3 is 17 residues long. The DNA for the CDR3 is TGTGCCAGCAGCCAAGTAGCGGACAGGGGCCTCACCTACGAGCAGTACTTC. Translating gives CASSQVADRGLTYEQYF. The entire variable domain, with the rest obtained from reference TRBV14 and TRBJ2-7, is as follows: EAGVTQFPSHSVIEKGQTVTLRCDPISGHDNLYWYRRVMGKEIKFLLHFVKESKQDESGMPNNRFLAERTGGTYSTLKVQPAELEDSGVYFCASSQVADRGLTYEQYFGPGTRLTVT.

This chain links TRBV18 with TRBJ2-7; D remains unclear. The V end was cut by 3 bases, the J end by 2 bases, with 11 bases between. CDR1 and CDR2 (germline): KGHSH, LQKENI. The CDR3 length is 14 residues. The CDR3 sequence: CASSPSAGTYEQYF. The DNA for the CDR3 is TGTGCCAGCTCACCCTCCGCAGGTACCTACGAGCAGTACTTC.

The chain employs TRBV15 and TRBJ2-4; either TRBD1 or TRBD2 may supply D (5 bases each). Germline values: CDR1 LNHNV, CDR2 YYDKDF (reference sequence). Trimming removed 3 bases at V and 7 bases at J, with 16 bases between. The CDR3 length is 15 residues. CDR3 sequence: CATSRGRGSENIQYF. For the CDR3, the DNA is TGTGCCACCAGCAGGGGACGTGGGAGTGAGAACATTCAGTACTTC. The entire variable domain, with the rest obtained from reference TRBV15 and TRBJ2-4, is as follows: DAMVIQNPRYQVTQFGKPVTLSCSQTLNHNVMYWYQQKSSQAPKLLFHYYDKDFNNEADTPDNFQSRRPNTSFCFLDIRSPGLGDTAMYLCATSRGRGSENIQYFGAGTRLSVL.

This chain uses TRBV7-8 with TRBJ1-2; the match to TRBD1 covers 7 bases. V trimming: 5 bases; J trimming: 5 bases; junction bases outside the gene matches: 5. CDR1 and CDR2 from the germline V gene are SGHVS and FQNEAQ. CDR3 length: 13 residues. This CDR3 reads CASSLGGGYGYTF. The CDR3 DNA sequence: TGTGCCAGCAGCCTAGGGGGCGGTTATGGCTACACCTTC. Supplemented by reference TRBV7-8 and TRBJ1-2, the full variable domain reads GAGVSQSPRYKVAKRGQDVALRCDPISGHVSLFWYQQALGQGPEFLTYFQNEAQLDKSGLPSDRFFAERPEGSVSTLKIQRTQQEDSAVYLCASSLGGGYGYTFGSGTRLTVV.

This clone was seen a single time. Mismatch with germline at one junction end may stem from a read error. This chain joins TRBV2 and TRBJ1-1, with 7 nucleotides matching TRBD1. Looked up from germline, CDR1 is SNHLY and CDR2 is FYNNEI. CDR3 length equals 14 residues. The CDR3 DNA is TGTGCCAGCAGGGAAGGGGGCCTGAACACTGAAGCTTTCTTT. Translation: CASREGGLNTEAFF.

This rearrangement joins TRBV29-1 to TRBJ1-2, with 9 bases identical to TRBD1. With 5 bases clipped from V and 2 bases from J, the junction kept 3 bases outside the gene matches. The CDR3 is 13 amino acids. Germline V gene lookup returns CDR1 SQVTM and CDR2 ANQGSEA. CDR3 amino acids: CSVLQGANYGYTF. The CDR3 DNA sequence: TGCAGCGTTCTACAGGGGGCGAACTATGGCTACACCTTC.

In DNA, the CDR3 is TGTGCCAGCAGTCGGCCGGGACAGGGGATTGATACGCAGTATTTT. This translates into CASSRPGQGIDTQYF. The rearrangement uses TRBV2 and TRBJ2-3, with 10 bases fitting TRBD1. CDR3 length: 15 residues. CDR1 SNHLY and CDR2 FYNNEI come from the germline V gene. Trimming cost V 5 bases and J 6 bases; bases outside gene matches: 8.

The chain links TRBV7-9 to TRBJ2-7; the D gene could be TRBD1 or TRBD2 (5 bases each). V was trimmed by 6 bases and J by 5 bases, leaving 14 bases between them. CDR1 and CDR2 from the germline V gene are SEHNR and FQNEAQ (reference sequence). CDR3 size: 13 residues. The CDR3 region has the DNA TGTGCCAGCAGACCTAGCAGGGTAGACGAGCAGTACTTC. Translated, it gives CASRPSRVDEQYF.

The chain couples TRBV5-1 to TRBJ2-2; D is unresolved. The CDR3 has 14 amino acids. Looked up from germline, CDR1 is SGHRS and CDR2 is YFSETQ. Between the trimmed V and J ends, which lost 0 bases and 4 bases, there was a span of 7 bases. The chain's CDR3 is CASSLGHSTGELFF. In DNA form, the CDR3 reads TGCGCCAGCAGCTTGGGACACTCCACCGGGGAGCTGTTTTTT.

This chain links TRBV7-6 with TRBJ2-3; the D gene is possibly TRBD2 (6 bases). The CDR3 covers 16 residues. Germline CDR1 is SGHVS and CDR2 is FNYEAQ. V gave up 5 bases and J gave up 1 base, with 16 bases separating them. The CDR3, as DNA: TGTGCCAGCAGCCGTTCAGCAGAGCGGGGCACAGATACGCAGTATTTT. Its translation: CASSRSAERGTDTQYF.

The chain recombines TRBV19 with TRBJ1-1; the D gene is possibly TRBD1 (5 bases). Germline assignment: CDR1 LNHDA and CDR2 SQIVND (reference sequence). CDR3 length equals 13 residues. V was pared by 6 bases and J by 6 bases, with 14 bases between. The CDR3 sequence: CASRPGSWAEAFF. The CDR3 DNA reads as TGTGCCAGTAGGCCAGGGTCGTGGGCTGAAGCTTTCTTT.

The chain uses TRBV9 and TRBJ1-2, with D possibly TRBD1 on 5 matching bases. The germline V and J ends were trimmed by 0 bases and 0 bases, with 9 bases remaining between them. Germline V CDR1 and CDR2: SGDLS, YYNGEE. The CDR3 length is 15 residues. The chain's CDR3 is CASSVDGRANYGYTF. CDR3 bases: TGTGCCAGCAGCGTAGACGGCAGGGCTAACTATGGCTACACCTTC.

The chain links TRBV6-5 to TRBJ2-7; a possible D gene is TRBD1 (5 bases). CDR1 and CDR2 (germline): MNHEY, SVGAGI. The CDR3 is 12 residues long. V was clipped by 6 bases and J by 12 bases, with 18 bases between them. CDR3 sequence (DNA): TGTGCCAGCAGCCCCGGACAAGGCGTTTGGTACTTC. This sequence encodes CASSPGQGVWYF.

The chain joins TRBV7-9 to TRBJ1-6; D uncertain. The V end lost 8 bases, the J end lost 7 bases, and 15 bases lay between the germline ends. Germline V gives CDR1 SEHNR, CDR2 FQNEAQ (reference sequence). The CDR3 is 14 residues long. CDR3 region: CASSQVGVNSPLHF. The CDR3 nucleotides read TGTGCCAGCTCTCAGGTTGGGGTGAATTCACCCCTCCACTTT.

A few counts support this clone. The chain carries TRBV25-1 and TRBJ1-1; D is ambiguous. The CDR3 is 13 amino acids. V lost 3 bases, J lost 9 bases, and 14 bases lay in between. Germline V gene sequence: CDR1 MGHDK, CDR2 SYGVNS. The CDR3 spells CASSDTHGKKAFF. DNA for the CDR3: TGTGCCAGCAGTGACACCCACGGTAAGAAAGCTTTCTTT.

This clone came up once. The chain recombines TRBV9 with TRBJ2-3; 10 bases are shared with TRBD2. V dropped 4 bases and J dropped 5; count of bases not matched to a gene: 7. The CDR3 length is 15 residues. The germline V gene has CDR1 SGDLS and CDR2 YYNGEE. The CDR3 region has the DNA TGTGCCAGCAGCCCCCAGCGGGGGGGCTTAGATACGCAGTATTTT. Encoded protein: CASSPQRGGLDTQYF.